Presented here are 15 T cell receptor beta chains from one specimen sequenced in a study of T cells after yellow fever vaccination. TCRdb recomputed calls from the 5' RACE reads with MiXCR, one row per CDR3 protein. Among over 110,000 distinct CDR3 sequences, 6.5% to 8.5% were seen once, and the ten largest hold under 0.95%. This sample comprised CD4+ T cells sorted from PBMCs, obtained 5 days after the yellow fever booster vaccination. The receptor source for this set is a man in his thirties or forties who received the YFV17D yellow fever vaccine.

Here the CDR3 DNA reads TGCAGTGCTAGAGCCCACCTAGCGGCAGGGAATGAGCAGTTCTTC. It is translated as CSARAHLAAGNEQFF. The chain employs TRBV20-1 and TRBJ2-1, with 7 positions matching TRBD2. The CDR3 is 15 residues long. Germline V gene data show CDR1 as DFQATT and CDR2 as SNEGSKA (reference sequence). The trim removed 1 base at V and 7 bases at J, leaving 10 bases unmatched.

In its sample, this clonotype was seen many times. This sequence joins TRBV7-2 and TRBJ2-3, with D tentatively TRBD1 (6 bases). The CDR3 length is 16 residues. Germline V gene lookup returns CDR1 SGHTA and CDR2 FQGNSA. Between the trimmed V and J ends, which lost 4 bases and 1 base, there was a span of 15 bases. Written as DNA, the CDR3 is TGTGCCAGCAGCTCACCCCGGGACACCCGCACAGATACGCAGTATTTT. Translated, it gives CASSSPRDTRTDTQYF. The whole variable domain, filled in from reference TRBV7-2 and TRBJ2-3, reads GAGVSQSPSNKVTEKGKDVELRCDPISGHTALYWYRQSLGQGLEFLIYFQGNSAPDKSGLPSDRFSAERTGGSVSTLTIQRTQQEDSAVYLCASSSPRDTRTDTQYFGPGTRLTVL.

Points on this clonotype: A much larger clone differs by one base, so this may be a read error. The chain joins TRBV20-1 to TRBJ2-7, with 8 bases lining up with TRBD1. The J segment lost 1 base and the V segment lost 6 bases, leaving 8 bases of the junction unmatched. Germline values: CDR1 DFQATT, CDR2 SNEGSKA (reference sequence). The CDR3 runs 14 residues. The CDR3 coding sequence is TGCAGTGCGCACCGGACAGGGCGGTCCTACGAGCAGTACTTC. Translated, it gives CSAHRTGRSYEQYF.

The chain links TRBV20-1 to TRBJ2-1; D might be TRBD2 (5 bases). Germline V gene sequence: CDR1 DFQATT, CDR2 SNEGSKA (reference sequence). The CDR3 sequence is 15 residues long. V was cut by 3 bases and J by 0 bases, with 12 bases left in between. The CDR3 loop is CSARGWRSSYNEQFF. In nucleotides, the CDR3 is TGCAGTGCTAGGGGCTGGAGGAGCTCCTACAATGAGCAGTTCTTC.

This clonotype was seen many times. The rearrangement links TRBV5-5 to TRBJ2-3; D assignment may be TRBD1 or TRBD2 (5 bases each). The CDR3 extends over 14 amino acids. The ends were cut back, 5 bases at V and 1 base at J, with 11 bases in the middle. The germline V gene has CDR1 SGHKS and CDR2 YYEKEE (reference sequence). CDR3 sequence reads: CASSQGPGTDTQYF. CDR3 in DNA: TGTGCCAGCAGTCAGGGACCAGGCACAGATACGCAGTATTTT.

This clonotype occurred many times. The chain joins TRBV5-1 to TRBJ2-7; D is undetermined. Germline assignment: CDR1 SGHRS and CDR2 YFSETQ. The CDR3 runs 14 residues. V lost 0 bases, J lost 0 bases, and 7 bases lay in between. The CDR3 DNA reads TGCGCCAGCAGCTTGGGGCCATTCTCCTACGAGCAGTACTTC. As protein: CASSLGPFSYEQYF.

This clonotype occurred a few times. The chain joins TRBV10-3 to TRBJ2-1; D might be TRBD2 (5 bases). Trimming removed 8 bases at V and 6 bases at J, with 14 bases between. Germline V lookup: CDR1 ENHRY, CDR2 SYGVKD. This CDR3 is built from 13 residues. CDR3 sequence (DNA): TGTGCCATCGCTGGAGGTGAGCCCAATGAGCAGTTCTTC. As protein: CAIAGGEPNEQFF.

This clonotype was seen repeatedly, ten times or more. V usage is TRBV20-1 and J usage is TRBJ1-1; D uncertain. The CDR3 totals 14 residues. In germline, CDR1 is DFQATT, CDR2 SNEGSKA (reference sequence). V was pared by 2 bases and J by 0 bases, with 10 bases between. CDR3 amino acids: CSARTGMMNTEAFF. The CDR3 DNA is TGCAGTGCTAGAACCGGCATGATGAACACTGAAGCTTTCTTT.

There are many counts of this clonotype. V is TRBV5-1 and J is TRBJ2-7; tentatively, D is TRBD1 (6 bases). The length of the CDR3 is 16 residues. V was shortened by 0 bases and J by 4 bases, with 17 bases between the two germline ends. CDR1 and CDR2 from the germline V gene are SGHRS and YFSETQ. DNA for the CDR3: TGCGCCAGCAGCTTGGACGCCGGGACAAGCGCGTACGAGCAGTACTTC. This sequence encodes CASSLDAGTSAYEQYF.

The chain joins TRBV30 to TRBJ2-3; TRBD1 might be the D (6 bases). Looked up from germline, CDR1 is GTSNPN and CDR2 is SVGIG (reference sequence). The CDR3 is 12 amino acids. Trimming removed 2 bases from V and 4 bases from J, with 7 bases in between. The chain's CDR3 is CAWSPGADTQYF. The DNA of the CDR3 is TGTGCCTGGAGTCCAGGGGCAGATACGCAGTATTTT.

V is TRBV30 and J is TRBJ1-3; TRBD1 might be the D (6 bases). The length of the CDR3 is 13 residues. The V end was cut by 5 bases, the J end by 0 bases, with 8 bases between. Germline loops: CDR1 GTSNPN, CDR2 SVGIG (reference sequence). The CDR3 DNA reads as TGTGCCTGGGGACAGAGCTCTGGAAACACCATATATTTT. Its protein product is CAWGQSSGNTIYF.

In this sample, this clonotype turned up many times. The CDR3 DNA reads TGTGCCAGCTCACCACCAACCTGGATCTACGAGCAGTACTTC. Encoded protein: CASSPPTWIYEQYF. The rearrangement uses TRBV18 and TRBJ2-7; D remains ambiguous. The CDR3 length is 14 residues. Trimming shortened V by 0 bases and J by 3 bases, and 9 bases separated the two germline ends. Germline CDR1 is KGHSH and CDR2 is LQKENI.

V gene TRBV23-1 combines with J gene TRBJ2-1; 7 bases line up with TRBD2. TRBV23-1 has ORF status, its function being uncertain. This CDR3 has 15 residues. V trimming: 4 bases; J trimming: 2 bases; junction bases outside the gene matches: 5. The CDR3 region is CASSRGGRAYNEQFF. For the CDR3, the DNA is TGCGCCAGCAGTCGGGGGGGTAGAGCCTACAATGAGCAGTTCTTC.

In its sample, this clonotype was seen a few times. This rearrangement joins TRBV4-2 to TRBJ1-6; unclear D gene. V shed 4 bases and J shed 9 bases, with 28 bases lying between them. CDR3 length: 19 residues. Per germline, CDR1 LGHNA and CDR2 YNFKEQ. The CDR3 nucleotides are TGTGCCAGCAGCCCACAGCGGGGTGGCGGGATGAGTTCCGTTTCACCCCTCCACTTT. It translates to CASSPQRGGGMSSVSPLHF.

This clonotype was seen repeatedly, ten times or more. The chain is built from TRBV5-1 and TRBJ2-7, with D possibly matching TRBD2 (6 bases). The length of the CDR3 is 13 residues. Germline loops: CDR1 SGHRS, CDR2 YFSETQ. Trimming stripped 6 bases from V and 6 bases from J, with 16 bases between. CDR3 coding DNA: TGCGCCAGCACGGGGGACCTTTTGGGCGAGCAGTACTTC. Translated: CASTGDLLGEQYF.